These 6 T cell receptor beta chains came from one sample sequenced in a study of metastatic and nonmetastatic thyroid tumors. TCRdb re-called clones via MiXCR from the PCR reads. Here the sample spans about 93,000 clones, more than 9.5% being singletons. Prior to thyroid surgery, none of the patients had received any treatment. The sequenced material came from blood. Receptor source: a female donor with papillary thyroid cancer or a benign thyroid nodule (not recorded which). Some clones in this sample may be carry-over from other donors' samples.

On this clone: The junction differs from germline at one of its ends, possibly a read error. This rearrangement joins TRBV5-1 to TRBJ2-7; TRBD1 agrees at 9 bases. The germline CDR1 and CDR2 sequences are SGHRS and YFSETQ. The CDR3 loop spans 16 amino acids. The chain's CDR3 is CASSVQRQGGSYEQYF. Here the CDR3 DNA reads TGCGCCAGCAGTGTTCAGAGACAGGGGGGCTCCTACGAGCAGTACTTT.

There are many counts of this clone. This chain uses TRBV7-2 with TRBJ2-7; 10 positions agree with TRBD1. V was pared by 0 bases and J by 1 base, with 9 bases of the junction left unmatched. Germline CDR1 reads SGHTA; CDR2 reads FQGNSA. There are 18 residues in the CDR3. In DNA form, the CDR3 reads TGTGCCAGCAGCTTAGCTAGCCCGGGACAGGGGTTGTCCTACGAGCAGTACTTC. Translating gives CASSLASPGQGLSYEQYF.

This clone was seen at least ten times. The rearrangement links TRBV30 to TRBJ1-4; 8 positions agree with TRBD1. Germline CDR1 and CDR2: GTSNPN and SVGIG (reference sequence). V lost 3 bases to trimming and J lost 5 bases; unmatched junction nucleotides: 8. This CDR3 has 15 residues. CDR3 sequence: CAWSGAGGGNEKLFF. For the CDR3, the DNA is TGTGCCTGGAGCGGGGCAGGGGGCGGGAATGAAAAACTGTTTTTT.

To note about this clone: It may be a read error: a sequence one base away is much more abundant. The same CDR3 arises from other DNA sequences in this sample as well. The chain has TRBV7-3 and TRBJ2-2; unclear D gene. CDR3 size: 15 residues. In germline, CDR1 is SGHTA, CDR2 FQGTGA. With 9 bases removed from V and 1 base from J, the gap between germline ends came to 15 bases. The CDR3 protein is CASSPALRNTGELFF. CDR3 bases: TGTGCCAGTAGCCCCGCACTGCGGAACACCGGGGAGCTGTTTTTT.

This clone was seen ten or more times. The V gene is TRBV12-3 or TRBV12-4, the J gene TRBJ2-1; TRBD1 is a possible D gene (5 bases). The ends were cut back, 1 base at V and 0 bases at J, with 7 bases in the middle. The CDR3 contains 15 residues. The CDR3, as DNA: TGTGCCAGCAGTTTAGAGGGGTTCTCCTACAATGAGCAGTTCTTC. As protein: CASSLEGFSYNEQFF.

This clone was counted many times. The chain recombines TRBV20-1 with TRBJ1-1; perhaps TRBD1 as D (5 bases). The CDR3 is made up of 13 amino acids. V lost 4 bases and J 4 bases, leaving 13 bases between the germline ends. Looked up from germline, CDR1 is DFQATT and CDR2 is SNEGSKA (reference sequence). The CDR3 DNA follows: TGCAGTGCTATAAGGGGTCTTGGCACTGAAGCTTTCTTT. Its translation: CSAIRGLGTEAFF.